Listed here is a single TCR beta chain. Looked up from germline, CDR1 is SGHRS and CDR2 is YFSETQ. The CDR3 is 14 amino acids. V shed 6 bases and J shed 0 bases, with 10 bases lying between them. The data belong to a study of blood T cell repertoires in COVID-19. Across the whole study: There were acute and convalescent COVID-19 samples, and they came from the United States, Italy and Spain.

Enrolled through a virtual design, the participants were between roughly 18 and 89 years of age and came from about two dozen US areas. Donors were grouped by their self-reported clinical history. Either two negative PCRs, clearance, or symptom resolution qualified Cohort 3 donors as recovered. Clones were read by immunoSEQ multiplex PCR, and TCRdb kept only the in-frame ones, dropping some. The sample comprises roughly 150,000 clones, 80% to 90% of which are singletons, and nearly 8% rests with the top ten. V usage is TRBV5-1 and J usage is TRBJ1-3; D remains unclear. The clonotype was recovered from a woman between 50 and 59 years old who had recovered from COVID-19. The sequencing sample was made of PBMCs or T cells enriched from blood (not recorded which). The CDR3 sequence is CASTAGSSGNTIYF. CDR3 in DNA: TGCGCCAGCACCGCGGGGAGCTCTGGAAACACCATATATTTT.